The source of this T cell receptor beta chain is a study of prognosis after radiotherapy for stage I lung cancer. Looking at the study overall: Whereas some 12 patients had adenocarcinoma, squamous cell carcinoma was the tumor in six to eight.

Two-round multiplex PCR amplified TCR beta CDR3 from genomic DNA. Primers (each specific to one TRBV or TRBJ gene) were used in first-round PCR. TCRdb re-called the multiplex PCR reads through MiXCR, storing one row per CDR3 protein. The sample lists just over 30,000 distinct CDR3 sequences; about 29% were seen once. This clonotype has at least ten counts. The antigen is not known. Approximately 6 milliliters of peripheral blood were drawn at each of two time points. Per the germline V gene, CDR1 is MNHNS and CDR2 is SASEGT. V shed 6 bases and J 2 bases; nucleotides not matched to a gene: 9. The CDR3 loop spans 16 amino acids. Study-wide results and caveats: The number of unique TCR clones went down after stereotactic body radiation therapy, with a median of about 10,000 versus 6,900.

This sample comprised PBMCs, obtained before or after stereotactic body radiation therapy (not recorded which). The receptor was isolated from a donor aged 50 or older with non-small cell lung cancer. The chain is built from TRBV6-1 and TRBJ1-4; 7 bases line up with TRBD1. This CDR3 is CASRPQGDLTNEKLFF. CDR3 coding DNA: TGTGCCAGCAGGCCCCAGGGGGACCTGACTAATGAAAAACTGTTTTTT.